A selection of T cell receptor beta chains follows, all from one sample in a study of T cells in localized non-small cell lung cancer. Method: immunoSEQ multiplex PCR; TCRdb's copy keeps in-frame clones and lacks some. Counted here are some 30,000 clones, 90% to 95% occurring once; the ten biggest clones make up about 6%. The sequences come from PBMCs, collected before any cancer treatment. These receptor sequences come from a man aged 40 to 75 with stage II lung adenocarcinoma. Both conserved end residues are part of each CDR3. The order of the fields is D gene, clone size, CDR3 length, V gene, J gene, CDR3 protein. The D gene is left open where the match is weak. Clone sizes are given selectively: once, few, many, or a class where the clone is expanded.

D: NA
size: NA
length: 15
V: TRBV7-2
J: TRBJ2-1
CDR3: CASRGVHSSYNEQFF

D: NA
size: NA
length: 16
V: TRBV6-1
J: TRBJ1-1
CDR3: CASSALAGDMNTEAFF

D: TRBD1
size: NA
length: 15
V: TRBV10-2
J: TRBJ2-5
CDR3: CASSDWTGAWETQYF

D: NA
size: NA
length: 16
V: TRBV11-2
J: TRBJ2-7
CDR3: CASRVITGNRTYEQYF

D: TRBD2
size: NA
length: 14
V: TRBV27
J: TRBJ2-1
CDR3: CASSLTGLANEQFF

D: TRBD1
size: NA
length: 14
V: TRBV6-6
J: TRBJ1-4
CDR3: CASKTGGGNEKLFF

D: NA
size: NA
length: 14
V: TRBV5-1
J: TRBJ2-2
CDR3: CASSLRQGGGELFF

D: NA
size: NA
length: 14
V: TRBV9
J: TRBJ2-7
CDR3: CASSVRDVSYEQYF

D: NA
size: NA
length: 18
V: TRBV11-2
J: TRBJ2-5
CDR3: CASSSIWSSGRTQETQYF

D: NA
size: once
length: 12
V: TRBV5-4
J: TRBJ2-7
CDR3: CATSDERRRQYF

D: NA
size: few
length: 14
V: TRBV10-1
J: TRBJ2-1
CDR3: CATRQEPGLGEQFF

D: NA
size: NA
length: 17
V: TRBV6-4
J: TRBJ1-5
CDR3: CASSDVDQGSSNQPQHF

D: TRBD1
size: NA
length: 14
V: TRBV29-1
J: TRBJ2-3
CDR3: CSVEPGQGFSTQYF

D: NA
size: NA
length: 14
V: TRBV30
J: TRBJ2-1
CDR3: CAWSGFLPYNEQFF

D: NA
size: NA
length: 12
V: TRBV6-6
J: TRBJ1-1
CDR3: CASSSNAGSAFF

D: NA
size: NA
length: 13
V: TRBV7-8
J: TRBJ2-1
CDR3: CASSPLLGNEQFF

D: NA
size: NA
length: 13
V: TRBV7-2
J: TRBJ1-1
CDR3: CASSLDGLDEAFF

D: TRBD2
size: NA
length: 12
V: TRBV25-1
J: TRBJ2-4
CDR3: CASSVPGGIQYF

D: TRBD1
size: NA
length: 17
V: TRBV5-1
J: TRBJ1-1
CDR3: CASSSPGTGVANTEAFF

D: TRBD2
size: NA
length: 15
V: TRBV7-8
J: TRBJ2-5
CDR3: CASSVPTSGEETQYF

D: TRBD1
size: NA
length: 14
V: TRBV6-1
J: TRBJ1-1
CDR3: CASSVGQGNTEAFF

D: NA
size: NA
length: 13
V: TRBV28
J: TRBJ2-7
CDR3: CASEPGVRYEQYF

D: TRBD1
size: NA
length: 16
V: TRBV28
J: TRBJ1-1
CDR3: CASSSHVDRGTTEAFF

D: TRBD2
size: once
length: 16
V: TRBV10-3
J: TRBJ2-7
CDR3: CAISSTSGRAPYEQYF

D: TRBD2
size: NA
length: 14
V: TRBV6-5
J: NA
CDR3: CASRASGNSYEQYF

D: NA
size: few
length: 16
V: TRBV5-1
J: TRBJ2-6
CDR3: CASSQGQEAGANVLTF

D: NA
size: NA
length: 14
V: TRBV6-1
J: TRBJ2-1
CDR3: CASSDGFRGNEQFF

D: NA
size: NA
length: 13
V: TRBV6-5
J: TRBJ2-2
CDR3: CASRTTNTGELFF

D: TRBD1
size: once
length: 14
V: TRBV6-5
J: TRBJ1-2
CDR3: CASSRGQGLYGYTF

D: TRBD1
size: NA
length: 15
V: TRBV6-1
J: TRBJ2-5
CDR3: CASSGRDSLQETQYF

D: TRBD2
size: NA
length: 14
V: TRBV10-1
J: TRBJ2-7
CDR3: CASSPGLAGEEQYF

D: TRBD1
size: NA
length: 21
V: TRBV19
J: TRBJ2-3
CDR3: CASSRQGILGRRGGGTDTQYF

D: NA
size: NA
length: 14
V: TRBV11-2
J: TRBJ1-2
CDR3: CASSFDLGGDGYTF

D: TRBD2
size: once
length: 15
V: TRBV18
J: TRBJ2-1
CDR3: CASSLNQRGPGEQFF

D: NA
size: NA
length: 15
V: TRBV5-1
J: TRBJ2-1
CDR3: CASSLEGGSGNEQFF

D: TRBD1
size: NA
length: 15
V: TRBV9
J: TRBJ2-1
CDR3: CASSVGTGGYNEQFF

D: TRBD1
size: NA
length: 15
V: TRBV11-1
J: TRBJ2-3
CDR3: CASSPGTASTDTQYF

D: NA
size: NA
length: 16
V: TRBV28
J: TRBJ2-3
CDR3: CASSRRWTDDTDTQYF

D: NA
size: NA
length: 14
V: TRBV28
J: TRBJ2-7
CDR3: CASSFTGGPYEQYF

D: NA
size: NA
length: 16
V: TRBV28
J: TRBJ1-1
CDR3: CASSLSDGKMNTEAFF

D: TRBD2
size: once
length: 15
V: TRBV27
J: TRBJ2-7
CDR3: CASSPLAGPGAEQYF

D: NA
size: NA
length: 16
V: TRBV7-3
J: TRBJ1-1
CDR3: CASSPSSAQGITEAFF

D: NA
size: NA
length: 17
V: TRBV5-1
J: TRBJ1-3
CDR3: CASSSSLSGTSGNTIYF

D: NA
size: NA
length: 15
V: TRBV19
J: TRBJ1-2
CDR3: CASRGDGMIAFGYTF

D: TRBD1
size: NA
length: 16
V: TRBV19
J: TRBJ1-2
CDR3: CASSQTAGQGNYGYTF

D: NA
size: NA
length: 14
V: TRBV10-3
J: TRBJ1-3
CDR3: CAISDPGDGNTIYF

D: NA
size: NA
length: 15
V: TRBV5-6
J: TRBJ2-1
CDR3: CASSFGTPEEDEQFF

D: NA
size: NA
length: 15
V: TRBV7-2
J: TRBJ1-1
CDR3: CASRPETGWDTEAFF

D: TRBD1
size: medium-sized
length: 15
V: TRBV5-6
J: TRBJ2-7
CDR3: CASSRTGGFVHEQYF

D: TRBD1
size: NA
length: 19
V: TRBV10-3
J: TRBJ2-1
CDR3: CAISEGRGQGARSYNEQFF

D: TRBD1
size: NA
length: 16
V: TRBV12-5
J: TRBJ1-4
CDR3: CASGLGQGTTNEKLFF

D: NA
size: NA
length: 14
V: TRBV28
J: TRBJ2-5
CDR3: CASSSSSGAETQYF